This is a list of T cell receptor beta chains from one sample in a study of blood T cells in healthy people across ages. TCRdb re-called the 5' RACE reads with MiXCR, one entry per CDR3 protein. The data hold about 1.1 million distinct CDR3 sequences, with around two fifths observed a single time. The source material was blood. The origin of the receptors is a man aged 18 to 35 in good health. Each CDR3 is given with its conserved first and last residue. A D gene is named only where the DNA matches it firmly. Expanded clones are given a class, and other clones once, few, many or no size at all.

v_call,clone_size,d_call,j_call,cdr3_nt,cdr3_aa
TRBV3-1,.,.,TRBJ2-7,TGTGCCAGCAGGTCCTGGGGGAATCTCGAGCAGTACTTC,CASRSWGNLEQYF
TRBV6-5,.,.,TRBJ1-2,TGTGCCAGCAGTTACTCGAGCGCGGGTTCTAACTATGGCTACACCTTC,CASSYSSAGSNYGYTF
TRBV24-1,.,TRBD1,TRBJ1-2,TGTGCCACCAGTGATTCTAGGGGGCCCTCTGGCTACACCTTC,CATSDSRGPSGYTF
TRBV4-2,few,TRBD1,TRBJ1-2,TGTGCCAGCAGCCACCCGGGACAGCCGGGTGGCTACACCTTC,CASSHPGQPGGYTF
TRBV7-2,.,.,TRBJ2-6,TGTGCCAGCAGCAACTCTGACACAGGGTCCCCTCTAGGCGTCCTGACTTTC,CASSNSDTGSPLGVLTF
TRBV4-2,.,TRBD2,TRBJ2-1,TGTGCCAGCAGCGACGCGATCGGGACTAGCGGGGGGACCTCATACAATGAGCAGTTCTTC,CASSDAIGTSGGTSYNEQFF
TRBV12-3/TRBV12-4,.,.,TRBJ1-2,TGTGCCAGCAGTCCTGGGTCAGGAATCGTGCATGGCTACACCTTC,CASSPGSGIVHGYTF
TRBV14,.,.,TRBJ2-1,TGTACCAGCAGCCAAACTGGGGCGGGCTACAATGAGCAGTTCTTC,CTSSQTGAGYNEQFF
TRBV29-1,few,TRBD1,TRBJ2-1,TGCAGCGTTCAAAAGGTTACAGGGGGGAATGAGCAGTTCTTC,CSVQKVTGGNEQFF
TRBV10-3,.,TRBD1,TRBJ1-2,TGTGCCATCGGGGGGACAGGCCATAACTATGGCTACACCTTC,CAIGGTGHNYGYTF
TRBV2,.,.,TRBJ2-2,TGTGCCAGCAGTGAATTTCAGGGGAGGACCGGGGAGCTGTTTTTT,CASSEFQGRTGELFF
TRBV5-1,.,.,TRBJ2-3,TGCGCCAGCAGCTCGGCGGGGTTGGATACGCAGTATTTT,CASSSAGLDTQYF
TRBV5-1,.,.,TRBJ1-6,TGCGCCAGCAGCTTGGAAGGGGCGGATAATTCACCCCTCCACTTT,CASSLEGADNSPLHF
TRBV12-3/TRBV12-4,.,.,TRBJ1-1,TGTGCCAGCAGTTCCCTTCCCGGGGGCGGTGAGGGCACTGAAGCTTTCTTT,CASSSLPGGGEGTEAFF
TRBV10-3,.,.,TRBJ1-1,TGTGCCATCAGTGTGGGGGCAGGAAAGACTGAAGCTTTCTTT,CAISVGAGKTEAFF
TRBV28,few,TRBD1,TRBJ2-5,TGTGCCAGCAGGTTTATACAGGGGCGGAAGACCCAGTACTTC,CASRFIQGRKTQYF
TRBV20-1,.,.,TRBJ2-2,TGCAGTGCTTCGCACAGGGTCACCGGGGAGCTGTTTTTT,CSASHRVTGELFF
TRBV5-1,few,.,TRBJ1-2,TGCGCCAGCAGCCCCGCTCAGCAGAGCTATGGCTACACCTTC,CASSPAQQSYGYTF
TRBV20-1,few,.,TRBJ1-2,TGCAGTGCTAAGGTGGGGGGCTACACCTTC,CSAKVGGYTF
TRBV19,.,.,TRBJ2-3,TGTGCCAGTAGCGATCGCGGCAGCAACACAGATACGCAGTATTTT,CASSDRGSNTDTQYF